This T cell receptor beta chain comes out of a study of cytomegalovirus exposure and HLA in healthy donors. This clone was found a few times. Its antigen is undetermined. Study-level points and caveats: The authors listed about 170 TCR beta chains as cytomegalovirus-associated.

PCR used 60 Vbeta primers and 13 Jbeta primers. This table comes from immunoSEQ multiplex PCR, and its TCRdb copy is limited to in-frame clones, with some not included. The data contain over 150,000 clones, around four fifths of them seen just once; the ten biggest clones take up over 10%. CDR1 is LNHDA and CDR2 is SQIVND in the germline V gene (reference sequence). Trimming took off 3 bases at V and 10 bases at J, with 13 bases between the two ends. This CDR3 comprises 13 residues. The receptor's source is a woman aged 50 to 60 in good health and CMV-seropositive. The chain recombines TRBV19 with TRBJ2-1; a weak D match, TRBD1 (6 bases). The sequenced sample was PBMCs. CDR3 in DNA: TGTGCCAGTAGTATTACGGGGACACAAGAGCAGTTCTTC. Translated, it gives CASSITGTQEQFF.